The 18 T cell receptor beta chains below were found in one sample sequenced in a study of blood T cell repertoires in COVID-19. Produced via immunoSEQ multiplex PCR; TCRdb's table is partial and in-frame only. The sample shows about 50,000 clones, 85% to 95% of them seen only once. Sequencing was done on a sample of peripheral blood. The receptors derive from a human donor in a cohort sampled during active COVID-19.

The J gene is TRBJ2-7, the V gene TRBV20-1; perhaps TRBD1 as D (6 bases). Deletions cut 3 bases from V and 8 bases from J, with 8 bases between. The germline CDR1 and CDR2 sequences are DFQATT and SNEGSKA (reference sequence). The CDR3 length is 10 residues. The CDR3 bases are TGCAGTGCTAGTCGGGACAAGCAGTACTTC. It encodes CSASRDKQYF.

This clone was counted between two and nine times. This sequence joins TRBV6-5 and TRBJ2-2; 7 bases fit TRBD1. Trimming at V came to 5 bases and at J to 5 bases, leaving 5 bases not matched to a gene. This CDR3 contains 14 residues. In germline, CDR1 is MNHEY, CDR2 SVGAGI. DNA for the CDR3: TGTGCCAGCAGTAACCAGGGACAGACCGGGGAGCTGTTTTTT. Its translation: CASSNQGQTGELFF.

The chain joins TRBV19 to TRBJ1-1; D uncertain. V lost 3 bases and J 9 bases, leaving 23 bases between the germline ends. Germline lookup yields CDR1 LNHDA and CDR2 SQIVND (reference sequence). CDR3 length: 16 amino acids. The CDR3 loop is CASSILPWKDGLKAFF. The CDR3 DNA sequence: TGTGCCAGTAGTATCCTTCCCTGGAAGGACGGACTGAAAGCTTTCTTT.

The CDR3 coding sequence is TGTGCCACCAGCAGAGATACCCGGGGACAGCCCTTTACGAACAATGAGCAGTTCTTC. Its translation is CATSRDTRGQPFTNNEQFF. The chain links TRBV15 to TRBJ2-1; TRBD1 matches 7 bases. J lost 5 bases, V lost 0 bases, and 16 bases had no gene match. This CDR3 has 19 amino acids. Germline CDR1 LNHNV, CDR2 YYDKDF (reference sequence). The variable domain in full, with the rest retrieved from reference TRBV15 and TRBJ2-1, is DAMVIQNPRYQVTQFGKPVTLSCSQTLNHNVMYWYQQKSSQAPKLLFHYYDKDFNNEADTPDNFQSRRPNTSFCFLDIRSPGLGDTAMYLCATSRDTRGQPFTNNEQFFGPGTRLTVL.

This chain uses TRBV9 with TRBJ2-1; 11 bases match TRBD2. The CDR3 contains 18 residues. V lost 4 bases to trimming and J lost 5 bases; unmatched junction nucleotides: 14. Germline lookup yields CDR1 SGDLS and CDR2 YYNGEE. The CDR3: CASSPSGLAATDNNEQFF. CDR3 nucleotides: TGTGCCAGCAGCCCCTCGGGACTAGCGGCCACAGACAACAATGAGCAGTTCTTC.

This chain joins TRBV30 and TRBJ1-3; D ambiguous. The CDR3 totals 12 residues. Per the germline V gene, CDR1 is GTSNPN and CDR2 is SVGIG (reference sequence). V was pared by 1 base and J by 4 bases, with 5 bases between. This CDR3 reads CAWSGAGNTIYF. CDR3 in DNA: TGTGCCTGGAGTGGCGCGGGAAACACCATATATTTT.

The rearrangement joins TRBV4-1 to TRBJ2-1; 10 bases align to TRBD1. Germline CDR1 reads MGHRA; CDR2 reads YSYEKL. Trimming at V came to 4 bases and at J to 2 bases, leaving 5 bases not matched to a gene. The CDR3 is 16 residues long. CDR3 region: CASSPTGGRTYNEQFF. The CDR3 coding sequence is TGCGCCAGCAGCCCGACAGGGGGCAGGACCTACAATGAGCAGTTCTTC.

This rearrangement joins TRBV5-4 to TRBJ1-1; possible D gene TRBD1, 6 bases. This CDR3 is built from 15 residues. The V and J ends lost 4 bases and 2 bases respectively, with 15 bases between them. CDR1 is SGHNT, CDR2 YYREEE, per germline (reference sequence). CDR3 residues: CASSGRQERNTEAFF. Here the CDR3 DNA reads TGTGCCAGCAGCGGACGACAGGAGAGAAACACTGAAGCTTTCTTT.

The CDR3 DNA follows: TGTGCCAGCAGCCAAGCGCGGGGGGAGGGGAATGAGCAGTTCTTC. Amino acids: CASSQARGEGNEQFF. The rearrangement uses TRBV4-2 and TRBJ2-1, with 8 bases fitting TRBD2. Germline assignment: CDR1 LGHNA and CDR2 YNFKEQ. J lost 7 bases, V lost 1 base, and 6 bases had no gene match. This CDR3 is 15 amino acids long.

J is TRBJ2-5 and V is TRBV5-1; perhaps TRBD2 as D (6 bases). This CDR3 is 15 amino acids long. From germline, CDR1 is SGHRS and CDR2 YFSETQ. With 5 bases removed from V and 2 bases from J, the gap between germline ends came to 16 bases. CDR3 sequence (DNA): TGCGCCAGCAGTCCCGCGGCCCGGGAGCAAGAGACCCAGTACTTC. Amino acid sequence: CASSPAAREQETQYF.

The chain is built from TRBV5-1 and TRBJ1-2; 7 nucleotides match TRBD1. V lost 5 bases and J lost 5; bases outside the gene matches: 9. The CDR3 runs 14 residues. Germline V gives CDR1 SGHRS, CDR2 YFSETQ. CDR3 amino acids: CASSSDRPGYGYTF. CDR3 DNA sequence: TGCGCCAGCAGTTCGGACAGGCCGGGTTATGGCTACACCTTC.

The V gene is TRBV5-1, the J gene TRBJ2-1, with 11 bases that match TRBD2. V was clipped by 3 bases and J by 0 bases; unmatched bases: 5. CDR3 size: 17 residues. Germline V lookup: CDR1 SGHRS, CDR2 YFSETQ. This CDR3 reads CASSSSGGISSYNEQFF. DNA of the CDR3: TGCGCCAGCAGCTCTAGCGGGGGGATCAGCTCCTACAATGAGCAGTTCTTC. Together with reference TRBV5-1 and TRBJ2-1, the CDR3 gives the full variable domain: KAGVTQTPRYLIKTRGQQVTLSCSPISGHRSVSWYQQTPGQGLQFLFEYFSETQRNKGNFPGRFSGRQFSNSRSEMNVSTLELGDSALYLCASSSSGGISSYNEQFFGPGTRLTVL.

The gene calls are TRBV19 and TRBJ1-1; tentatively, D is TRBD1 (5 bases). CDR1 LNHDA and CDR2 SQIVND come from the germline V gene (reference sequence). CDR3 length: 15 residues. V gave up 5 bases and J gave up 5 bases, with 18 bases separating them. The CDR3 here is CASSHPSGGSTEAFF. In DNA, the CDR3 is TGTGCCAGTAGTCACCCTTCCGGGGGTTCGACTGAAGCTTTCTTT.

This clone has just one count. The CDR3: CATSGSGGAREKLFF. Written as DNA, the CDR3 is TGTGCCACCAGTGGTTCAGGGGGCGCCCGGGAAAAACTGTTTTTT. V is TRBV24-1 and J is TRBJ1-4, with 8 nucleotides matching TRBD1. V dropped 5 bases and J dropped 8; count of bases not matched to a gene: 9. The germline V gene has CDR1 KGHDR and CDR2 SFDVKD. CDR3 size: 15 residues.

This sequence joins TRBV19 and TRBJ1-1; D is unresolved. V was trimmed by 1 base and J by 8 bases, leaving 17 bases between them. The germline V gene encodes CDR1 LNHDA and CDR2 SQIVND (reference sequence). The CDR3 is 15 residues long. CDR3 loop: CASSIGRVEPTEAFF. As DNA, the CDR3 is TGTGCCAGTAGTATAGGGAGGGTGGAACCGACCGAAGCTTTCTTT.

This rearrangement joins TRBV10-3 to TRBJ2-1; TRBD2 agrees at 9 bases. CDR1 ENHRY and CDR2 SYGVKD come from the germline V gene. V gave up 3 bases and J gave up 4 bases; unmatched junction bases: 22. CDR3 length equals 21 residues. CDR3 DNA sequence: TGTGCCATCAGTGACACCACAGAGGGGCTCTGGGGGCTAGCGGGATACAATGAGCAGTTCTTC. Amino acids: CAISDTTEGLWGLAGYNEQFF.

The CDR3 loop reads CASSFFDTYNEQFF. The CDR3 nucleotides read TGCGCCAGCAGCTTTTTCGACACCTACAATGAGCAGTTCTTC. V usage is TRBV5-1 and J usage is TRBJ2-1, with D hard to call. The germline V and J ends were trimmed by 2 bases and 2 bases, with 8 bases remaining between them. The CDR3 consists of 14 residues. Germline V gene sequence: CDR1 SGHRS, CDR2 YFSETQ.

CDR3 sequence reads: CASSGRVHADTQYF. CDR3 in DNA: TGTGCCAGCAGCGGCAGGGTGCATGCAGATACGCAGTATTTT. The V gene is TRBV5-4, the J gene TRBJ2-3, with D perhaps matching TRBD1 (5 bases). Trimming shortened V by 4 bases and J by 4 bases, and 13 bases separated the two germline ends. Germline V gene sequence: CDR1 SGHNT, CDR2 YYREEE (reference sequence). The CDR3 runs 14 residues.